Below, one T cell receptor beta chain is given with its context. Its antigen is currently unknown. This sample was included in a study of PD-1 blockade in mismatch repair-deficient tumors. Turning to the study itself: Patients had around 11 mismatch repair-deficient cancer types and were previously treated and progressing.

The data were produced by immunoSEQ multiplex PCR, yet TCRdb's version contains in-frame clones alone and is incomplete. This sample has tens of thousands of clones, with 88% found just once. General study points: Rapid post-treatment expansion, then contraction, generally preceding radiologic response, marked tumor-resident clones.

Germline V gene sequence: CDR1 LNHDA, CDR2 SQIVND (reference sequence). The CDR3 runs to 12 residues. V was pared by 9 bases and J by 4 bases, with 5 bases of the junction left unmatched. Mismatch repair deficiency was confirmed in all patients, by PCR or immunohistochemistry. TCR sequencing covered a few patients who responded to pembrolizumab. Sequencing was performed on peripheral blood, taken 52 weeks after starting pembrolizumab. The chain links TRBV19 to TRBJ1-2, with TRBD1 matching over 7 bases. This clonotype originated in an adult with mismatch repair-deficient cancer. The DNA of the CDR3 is TGTGCCAGCTACAGGGGAACCTATGGCTACACCTTC. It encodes CASYRGTYGYTF.